The 12 T cell receptor beta chains below were found in one sample sequenced in a study of identical twins. MiXCR was run by TCRdb on the 5' RACE reads, yielding one entry per CDR3 protein. Of a few hundred thousand distinct CDR3 sequences listed, roughly 15% are singletons. These data also featured in a second study, about yellow fever vaccine responses in identical twins.

Material: CD4+ T cells sorted from blood. These receptors came from a woman younger than 30 in good health.

The V and J genes are TRBV4-1 and TRBJ1-1; D is unresolved. V shed 0 bases and J shed 6 bases, with 14 bases lying between them. There are 15 residues in the CDR3. Per germline, CDR1 MGHRA and CDR2 YSYEKL. CDR3 region: CASSQDRRVQSEAFF. Here the CDR3 DNA reads TGCGCCAGCAGCCAAGATAGAAGAGTGCAGTCTGAAGCTTTCTTT.

The V gene is TRBV2, the J gene TRBJ2-1, with 10 bases identical to TRBD2. V lost 7 bases, J lost 7 bases, and 7 bases stayed unmatched. The CDR3 spans 14 residues. The germline V gene encodes CDR1 SNHLY and CDR2 FYNNEI. The CDR3 is CASIGTSETNEQFF. The CDR3 bases are TGTGCCAGCATTGGGACTAGCGAAACGAATGAGCAGTTCTTC. Filled out from reference TRBV2 and TRBJ2-1, the complete variable domain reads EPEVTQTPSHQVTQMGQEVILRCVPISNHLYFYWYRQILGQKVEFLVSFYNNEISEKSEIFDDQFSVERPDGSNFTLKIRSTKLEDSAMYFCASIGTSETNEQFFGPGTRLTVL.

This clonotype was picked up many times. In DNA form, the CDR3 reads TGCGCCAGCAGCAGCGGGACAGGAGATACGCAGTATTTT. Translating gives CASSSGTGDTQYF. The rearrangement uses TRBV5-1 and TRBJ2-3; maybe TRBD1 (8 bases). CDR3 length: 13 residues. Germline lookup yields CDR1 SGHRS and CDR2 YFSETQ. V was shortened by 4 bases and J by 5 bases, with 11 bases between the two germline ends.

J is TRBJ2-5 and V is TRBV5-1; 11 nucleotides line up with TRBD2. Per the germline V gene, CDR1 is SGHRS and CDR2 is YFSETQ. Trimming took 0 bases from V and 4 from J; bases not matched to a gene: 5. The CDR3 length is 16 residues. CDR3 DNA: TGCGCCAGCAGCTTGGTCCTAGCGGGGGGAAGAGAGACCCAGTACTTC. Translation: CASSLVLAGGRETQYF.

This clonotype has more than one count but fewer than ten. The chain couples TRBV3-1 to TRBJ2-3; D may correspond to TRBD1 or TRBD2 (5 bases each). This CDR3 spans 15 amino acids. V was clipped by 4 bases and J by 4 bases, with 15 bases between them. Germline lookup yields CDR1 LGHDT and CDR2 YNNKEL (reference sequence). CDR3 in amino acids: CASSRAGFRADTQYF. The DNA of the CDR3 is TGTGCCAGCAGCCGCGCGGGTTTCAGGGCAGATACGCAGTATTTT.

The rearrangement joins TRBV19 to TRBJ2-7; tentative D call: TRBD1 (5 bases). The ends were cut back, 5 bases at V and 2 bases at J, with 13 bases in the middle. CDR3 length: 14 amino acids. Germline V gene data show CDR1 as LNHDA and CDR2 as SQIVND (reference sequence). The CDR3 nucleotides read TGTGCCAGTAGTCAACAGGTCTTCGCCTACGAGCAGTACTTC. Protein product: CASSQQVFAYEQYF.

V and J are TRBV13 and TRBJ2-1; unclear D gene. The CDR3 covers 15 residues. Trimming took off 0 bases at V and 8 bases at J, with 14 bases between the two ends. The V gene's germline CDR1 is PRHDT and CDR2 FYEKMQ (reference sequence). In DNA, the CDR3 is TGTGCCAGCAGCTTAGGGACTCCTGGCTGGGATGAGCAGTTCTTC. Encoded protein: CASSLGTPGWDEQFF.

This clonotype has a count of ten or more. The chain links TRBV7-9 to TRBJ2-1, with D unresolved. CDR1 SEHNR and CDR2 FQNEAQ come from the germline V gene (reference sequence). The CDR3 consists of 15 residues. V shed 1 base and J shed 6 bases, with 13 bases lying between them. The CDR3 reads CASSLDDRMSNEQFF. In nucleotides, the CDR3 is TGTGCCAGCAGCTTAGACGATAGAATGAGCAATGAGCAGTTCTTC.

This clonotype was counted a few times. CDR3 amino acids: CSVQLAGRETQYF. The CDR3 DNA follows: TGCAGCGTTCAACTAGCGGGACGAGAGACCCAGTACTTC. The genes are TRBV29-1 and TRBJ2-5, with 10 bases lining up with TRBD2. Germline V gene lookup returns CDR1 SQVTM and CDR2 ANQGSEA. The CDR3 runs 13 residues. The V gene end was trimmed by 5 bases and the J gene end by 4 bases; junction bases not matched to a gene: 4. Supplemented by reference TRBV29-1 and TRBJ2-5, the full variable domain reads SAVISQKPSRDICQRGTSLTIQCQVDSQVTMMFWYRQQPGQSLTLIATANQGSEATYESGFVIDKFPISRPNLTFSTLTVSNMSPEDSSIYLCSVQLAGRETQYFGPGTRLLVL.

This rearrangement joins TRBV6-2 or TRBV6-3 to TRBJ1-1; tentative D call: TRBD1 (5 bases). The ends were cut back, 2 bases at V and 8 bases at J, with 12 bases in the middle. This CDR3 is 13 amino acids long. CDR1 is MNHEY, CDR2 SVGEGT, per germline. In nucleotides, the CDR3 is TGTGCCAGCAGTTACGAGGGGTTCGGGGAAGCTTTCTTT. This sequence encodes CASSYEGFGEAFF.

A few counts support this clonotype. V and J are TRBV24-1 and TRBJ2-1; TRBD2 matches at 7 bases. Germline assignment: CDR1 KGHDR and CDR2 SFDVKD. The CDR3 has 15 residues. With 1 base clipped from V and 7 bases from J, the junction kept 6 bases outside the gene matches. The CDR3 DNA reads TGTGCCACCAGTGATTTTGCGGGAGTAGGAAATGAGCAGTTCTTC. Protein: CATSDFAGVGNEQFF.

This clonotype appeared a few times. This chain connects TRBV9 to TRBJ2-7; D is perhaps TRBD1 (5 bases). With 4 bases removed from V and 2 bases from J, the gap between germline ends came to 13 bases. CDR1 SGDLS and CDR2 YYNGEE come from the germline V gene. CDR3 length: 14 amino acids. CDR3 nucleotides: TGTGCCAGCAGCCCACGAGACAGTACCTACGAGCAGTACTTC. Protein: CASSPRDSTYEQYF.